The 24 T cell receptor beta chains below come from one sample, sequenced in a study of early T cells in non-severe SARS-CoV-2 infection. In TCRdb, the 5' RACE reads were re-called with MiXCR into one record per CDR3 protein. The table shows about 11,000 distinct CDR3 sequences, with 4% to 5.5% occurring only once. The specimen sequenced was whole blood. These receptors all stem from an adult who was a healthcare worker with PCR-confirmed SARS-CoV-2 infection or an uninfected control (not recorded which).

The chain has TRBV5-1 and TRBJ2-2, with D maybe TRBD1 (6 bases). V was pared by 1 base and J by 6 bases, with 22 bases between. The V gene's germline CDR1 is SGHRS and CDR2 YFSETQ. The CDR3 contains 18 residues. The CDR3 coding sequence is TGCGCCAGCAGCTTGCTGAGTGAGGCAGGGGTCGTCGCCGGGGAGCTGTTTTTT. This translates into CASSLLSEAGVVAGELFF.

By share, this clonotype ranks as medium-sized (0.01 to 0.1%). This CDR3 is CASSPKTRNTEAFF. As DNA, the CDR3 is TGTGCCAGCAGCCCGAAGACTAGGAACACTGAAGCTTTCTTT. The chain couples TRBV7-9 to TRBJ1-1, with D unclear. The CDR3 totals 14 residues. V was trimmed by 5 bases and J by 1 base, leaving 11 bases between them. In germline, CDR1 is SEHNR, CDR2 FQNEAQ (reference sequence). Full variable domain (outside the CDR3, taken from reference TRBV7-9 and TRBJ1-1): DTGVSQNPRHKITKRGQNVTFRCDPISEHNRLYWYRQTLGQGPEFLTYFQNEAQLEKSRLLSDRFSAERPKGSFSTLEIQRTEQGDSAMYLCASSPKTRNTEAFFGQGTRLTVV.

This clonotype showed up many times. V is TRBV20-1 and J is TRBJ2-7; no reliable D call. The germline V and J ends were trimmed by 5 bases and 1 base, with 18 bases remaining between them. The CDR3 contains 15 residues. The germline V gene has CDR1 DFQATT and CDR2 SNEGSKA (reference sequence). The CDR3 nucleotides are TGCAGTGCTTCCCTCCCAAGAGCTGGATCCTACGAGCAGTACTTC. Its protein is CSASLPRAGSYEQYF.

Many counts were recorded for this clonotype. V and J are TRBV2 and TRBJ2-7; D possibly corresponds to TRBD1 (5 bases). The length of the CDR3 is 15 residues. The V end was cut by 6 bases, the J end by 2 bases, with 17 bases between. Per the germline V gene, CDR1 is SNHLY and CDR2 is FYNNEI. CDR3 DNA sequence: TGTGCCAGCAGGGACCTAGTAGTGGGGCCCTACGAGCAGTACTTC. Translated: CASRDLVVGPYEQYF.

This clonotype was observed many times. This sequence joins TRBV6-6 and TRBJ1-5; D possibly corresponds to TRBD1 (6 bases). V shed 5 bases and J shed 4 bases, with 9 bases lying between them. In germline, CDR1 is MNHNY, CDR2 SVGAGI (reference sequence). This CDR3 is built from 13 residues. The CDR3 DNA reads as TGTGCCAGCAGTCACCAGGGGAATCAGCCCCAGCATTTT. It yields the protein CASSHQGNQPQHF.

Ten or more counts support this clonotype. The chain is built from TRBV6-2 or TRBV6-3 and TRBJ1-3; unclear D gene. The V gene's germline CDR1 is MNHEY and CDR2 SVGEGT. V lost 7 bases, J lost 0 bases, and 10 bases lay in between. CDR3 length equals 14 residues. For the CDR3, the DNA is TGTGCCAGCAAGGTGGGGAACTCTGGAAACACCATATATTTT. Its translation: CASKVGNSGNTIYF.

This clonotype appeared a few times. The chain recombines TRBV6-1 with TRBJ2-1; D gene uncertain. This CDR3 is 13 amino acids long. V gave up 0 bases and J gave up 7 bases, with 7 bases separating them. Per germline, CDR1 MNHNS and CDR2 SASEGT. The CDR3 protein is CASSEAHTNEQFF. The CDR3 bases are TGTGCCAGCAGTGAAGCGCATACGAATGAGCAGTTCTTC.

This clonotype has ten or more counts. This chain connects TRBV29-1 to TRBJ1-2, with unresolved D. The ends were cut back, 3 bases at V and 6 bases at J, with 8 bases in the middle. The germline V gene encodes CDR1 SQVTM and CDR2 ANQGSEA. The CDR3 extends over 11 amino acids. CDR3 region: CSVEGIDGYTF. In DNA form, the CDR3 reads TGCAGCGTTGAGGGAATAGATGGCTACACCTTC.

In this sample, this clonotype is medium-sized. J is TRBJ1-2 and V is TRBV11-2, with D uncertain. Germline V gives CDR1 SGHAT, CDR2 FQNNGV. The CDR3 runs to 14 residues. Trimming took off 6 bases at V and 6 bases at J, with 17 bases between the two ends. The CDR3 spells CASSRPALGHGYTF. The CDR3 DNA reads as TGTGCCAGCAGTCGGCCCGCTCTGGGCCATGGCTACACCTTC. Full variable domain (missing parts from reference TRBV11-2 and TRBJ1-2): EAGVAQSPRYKIIEKRQSVAFWCNPISGHATLYWYQQILGQGPKLLIQFQNNGVVDDSQLPKDRFSAERLKGVDSTLKIQPAKLEDSAVYLCASSRPALGHGYTFGSGTRLTVV.

This clonotype counts as medium-sized. The V call is TRBV12-3 or TRBV12-4, the J call TRBJ2-6; 7 bases are shared with TRBD1. CDR3 length: 13 amino acids. V gave up 10 bases and J gave up 1 base; unmatched junction bases: 1. The CDR3 loop is CATGQSGANVLTF. CDR3 DNA sequence: TGTGCCACGGGACAGTCTGGGGCCAACGTCCTGACTTTC.

In its sample, this clonotype was seen many times. The chain recombines TRBV7-9 with TRBJ2-2; a weak D match, TRBD1 (6 bases). Between the trimmed V and J ends, which lost 2 bases and 3 bases, there was a span of 10 bases. The CDR3 sequence is 15 residues long. The V gene's germline CDR1 is SEHNR and CDR2 FQNEAQ (reference sequence). The CDR3 region is CASSLPGHDTGELFF. CDR3 bases: TGTGCCAGCAGCTTACCGGGACACGACACCGGGGAGCTGTTTTTT.

V gene TRBV7-6 combines with J gene TRBJ2-3; TRBD2 matches at 7 bases. The CDR3 is made up of 13 amino acids. Germline CDR1 SGHVS, CDR2 FNYEAQ. Losses at the gene ends were 4 bases for V and 11 bases for J; bases not matched to a gene: 9. The CDR3: CASSSRTGGGQYF. CDR3 in DNA: TGTGCCAGCAGCTCCCGGACGGGGGGAGGGCAGTATTTT.

By share of the sample, this clonotype is medium-sized (0.01 to 0.1%). This rearrangement joins TRBV7-3 to TRBJ2-2; D remains ambiguous. Trimming removed 0 bases from V and 3 bases from J, with 11 bases in between. CDR1 is SGHTA and CDR2 is FQGTGA in the germline V gene. The CDR3 is 16 amino acids. The CDR3 is CASSLTPTLDTGELFF. The CDR3 DNA follows: TGTGCCAGCAGCTTAACCCCCACCCTAGACACCGGGGAGCTGTTTTTT. Variable domain in full (rest from reference TRBV7-3 and TRBJ2-2): GAGVSQTPSNKVTEKGKYVELRCDPISGHTALYWYRQSLGQGPEFLIYFQGTGAADDSGLPNDRFFAVRPEGSVSTLKIQRTERGDSAVYLCASSLTPTLDTGELFFGEGSRLTVL.

The V call is TRBV7-2, the J call TRBJ1-1; D uncertain. Between the trimmed V and J ends, which lost 6 bases and 5 bases, there was a span of 13 bases. Germline CDR1 is SGHTA and CDR2 is FQGNSA. The CDR3 has 13 residues. CDR3 protein: CASRNTGGTEAFF. DNA of the CDR3: TGTGCCAGCAGGAACACGGGTGGGACTGAAGCTTTCTTT.

This clonotype rates as medium-sized. The J gene is TRBJ1-6, the V gene TRBV18, with D unclear. Germline CDR1 KGHSH, CDR2 LQKENI. The CDR3 runs 14 residues. Trimming shortened V by 2 bases and J by 7 bases, and 9 bases separated the two germline ends. CDR3 bases: TGTGCCAGCTCACCAAGCGAGAGAAATTCACCCCTCCACTTT. It specifies CASSPSERNSPLHF.

Many counts were recorded for this clonotype. The V call is TRBV5-1, the J call TRBJ1-5, with no clear D. The CDR3 spans 17 residues. Trimming left V 4 bases short and J 0 bases short, with 17 bases between. Germline CDR1 and CDR2: SGHRS and YFSETQ. The CDR3 region has the DNA TGCGCCAGCAGCGTCGACGGACGTCCCGATAGCAATCAGCCCCAGCATTTT. Its translation is CASSVDGRPDSNQPQHF.

The chain employs TRBV7-6 and TRBJ2-2; no clear D. This CDR3 is built from 15 residues. V lost 0 bases, J lost 4 bases, and 9 bases lay in between. Germline V gene sequence: CDR1 SGHVS, CDR2 FNYEAQ. CDR3 sequence: CASSLAGLSTGELFF. CDR3 bases: TGTGCCAGCAGCTTAGCCGGTTTGTCCACCGGGGAGCTGTTTTTT.

This clonotype is medium-sized in the sample. The chain is built from TRBV20-1 and TRBJ2-5, with D possibly TRBD1 on 6 matching bases. Germline CDR1 and CDR2: DFQATT and SNEGSKA (reference sequence). V was clipped by 6 bases and J by 3 bases, with 17 bases between them. The CDR3 has 14 amino acids. CDR3 in DNA: TGCAGTGCCAGACGGACAGTCGTTGAAGAGACCCAGTACTTC. Amino acids: CSARRTVVEETQYF.

CDR3 in DNA: TGCGCCAGCAGCTTGATCGGGGAGGATTCACCCCTCCACTTT. Its translation: CASSLIGEDSPLHF. The genes are TRBV5-1 and TRBJ1-6; unclear D gene. Germline CDR1 and CDR2: SGHRS and YFSETQ. The CDR3 is 14 amino acids. V was shortened by 1 base and J by 8 bases, with 10 bases between the two germline ends.

This clonotype occurred many times. The chain couples TRBV11-2 to TRBJ1-1; no firm D call. With 3 bases removed from V and 1 base from J, the gap between germline ends came to 6 bases. Germline V gene data show CDR1 as SGHAT and CDR2 as FQNNGV. The CDR3 loop spans 13 amino acids. The CDR3 here is CASSFPGNTEAFF. Written as DNA, the CDR3 is TGTGCCAGCAGCTTCCCAGGGAACACTGAAGCTTTCTTT.

The genes are TRBV5-1 and TRBJ2-3; a possible D gene is TRBD2 (6 bases). Per the germline V gene, CDR1 is SGHRS and CDR2 is YFSETQ. V dropped 3 bases and J dropped 2 bases, with 19 bases sitting between them. The CDR3 extends over 17 amino acids. The CDR3 nucleotides read TGCGCCAGCAGCTCCCCAGGCGGGATAGGGATCACAGATACGCAGTATTTT. Protein product: CASSSPGGIGITDTQYF. Based on the CDR3 plus reference TRBV5-1 and TRBJ2-3, the full variable domain is KAGVTQTPRYLIKTRGQQVTLSCSPISGHRSVSWYQQTPGQGLQFLFEYFSETQRNKGNFPGRFSGRQFSNSRSEMNVSTLELGDSALYLCASSSPGGIGITDTQYFGPGTRLTVL.

At least ten counts were recorded for this clonotype. The chain employs TRBV5-1 and TRBJ2-7; no reliable D call. This CDR3 has 12 amino acids. Deletions cut 4 bases from V and 3 bases from J, with 8 bases between. The germline gives CDR1 SGHRS, CDR2 YFSETQ. In DNA form, the CDR3 reads TGCGCCAGCAGCGCCACAGTCTACGAGCAGTACTTC. Translating gives CASSATVYEQYF.

This clonotype occurred many times. The chain combines TRBV11-2 with TRBJ2-7; D call uncertain. The CDR3 has 14 residues. The V end lost 2 bases, the J end lost 2 bases, and 10 bases lay between the germline ends. The germline V gene has CDR1 SGHAT and CDR2 FQNNGV. In DNA, the CDR3 is TGTGCCAGCAGCTTACAGGAACCACCCTACGAGCAGTACTTC. It translates to CASSLQEPPYEQYF.

This clonotype was observed many times. The chain couples TRBV6-2 or TRBV6-3 to TRBJ1-1, with TRBD1 matching over 7 bases. In germline, CDR1 is MNHEY, CDR2 SVGEGT. Unmatched junction bases numbered 8, after V lost 5 bases and J lost 2 bases. This CDR3 has 15 residues. CDR3 in amino acids: CASSPTGTVNTEAFF. The CDR3 DNA reads TGTGCCAGCAGTCCTACCGGGACAGTTAACACTGAAGCTTTCTTT.